This TCR beta chain was retrieved from a study of blood T cell repertoires in COVID-19. Trimming stripped 5 bases from V and 10 bases from J, with 18 bases between. This CDR3 has 13 amino acids. The V gene's germline CDR1 is SGHTA and CDR2 FQGNSA. In the authors' methods: Nucleated cell counts were estimated from reference gene primer amplification. Here immunoSEQ multiplex PCR was the method, and the copy in TCRdb shows in-frame clones only, minus some. The V and J calls and clone size were taken over from that table, and D and trimming were inferred from the DNA. Here the sample spans fewer than 120,000 clones, 85% to 90% being singletons.

This TCR was recovered from a woman aged 50 to 65 with acute or convalescent COVID-19. The rearrangement joins TRBV7-2 to TRBJ2-7; TRBD1 is a possible D gene (6 bases). The material sequenced was peripheral blood. Here the CDR3 reads CASSVGPQGNQYF. In nucleotides, the CDR3 is TGTGCCAGCAGCGTAGGGCCTCAGGGGAATCAGTACTTC.